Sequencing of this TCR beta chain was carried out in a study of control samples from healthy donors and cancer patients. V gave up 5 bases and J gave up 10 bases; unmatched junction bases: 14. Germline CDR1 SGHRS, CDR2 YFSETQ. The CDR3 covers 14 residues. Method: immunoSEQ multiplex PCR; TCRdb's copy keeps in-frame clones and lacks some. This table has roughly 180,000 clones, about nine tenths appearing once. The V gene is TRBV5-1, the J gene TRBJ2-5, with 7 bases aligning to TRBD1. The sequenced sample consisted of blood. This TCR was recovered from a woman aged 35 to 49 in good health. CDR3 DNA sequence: TGCGCCAGCAGGACGGGACAGATCCAGGGAGTCCAGTACTTC. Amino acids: CASRTGQIQGVQYF.